This T cell receptor (beta chain) was sequenced in a study of early T cells in non-severe SARS-CoV-2 infection. Turning to the study itself: Bulk RNA taken from unsorted whole blood was sequenced, leaving chains unpaired. Findings and limits, study-wide: Anti-spike CD8 responses were favored by VDJdb matching, which missed private and CD4 specificities.

The sample holds many counts of this clonotype. Its antigen is not known. After removal of 4 bases from V and 1 base from J, the junction contained 8 bases not matched to a gene. Germline assignment: CDR1 SGHDN and CDR2 FVKESK. The CDR3 has 16 amino acids. The TCR library protocol attached unique molecular identifiers to the individual cDNA molecules. TCRdb fed the 5' RACE reads into MiXCR, producing one record per CDR3 protein. In the table there are some 76,000 distinct CDR3 sequences, about 14% of which are singletons. This sequence originates from an adult who was a healthcare worker with PCR-confirmed SARS-CoV-2 infection or an uninfected control (not recorded which). The chain has TRBV14 and TRBJ1-1; 8 bases fit TRBD1. The material sequenced was whole blood. CDR3 region: CASSLGQGAPNTEAFF. In DNA, the CDR3 is TGTGCCAGCAGCCTAGGACAGGGTGCCCCGAACACTGAAGCTTTCTTT. Complete variable domain (other parts from reference TRBV14 and TRBJ1-1): EAGVTQFPSHSVIEKGQTVTLRCDPISGHDNLYWYRRVMGKEIKFLLHFVKESKQDESGMPNNRFLAERTGGTYSTLKVQPAELEDSGVYFCASSLGQGAPNTEAFFGQGTRLTVV.